The 11 T cell receptor beta chains below come from one sample, sequenced in a study of Graves' ophthalmopathy and Graves' hyperthyroidism. Amplified material comprised TCR beta CDR3 regions derived from RNA transcripts. A first-round RT-PCR used HTBI primers, followed by a second-round multiplex PCR. TCRdb recomputed calls from the multiplex PCR reads with MiXCR, one row per CDR3 protein. The data show some 250,000 distinct CDR3 sequences, with less than 55% seen just once and more than 45% held by the top ten. Sequencing was done on a sample of peripheral blood. These receptors originate from an adult man with Graves' ophthalmopathy.

This clonotype was detected only once. V usage is TRBV7-6 and J usage is TRBJ2-2; 9 bases are a match to TRBD1. V shed 2 bases and J 0 bases; nucleotides not matched to a gene: 1. The germline gives CDR1 SGHVS, CDR2 FNYEAQ. The length of the CDR3 is 16 residues. The CDR3 DNA reads TGTGCCAGCAGCTTACGGACAGGGGCGAACACCGGGGAGCTGTTTTTT. This sequence encodes CASSLRTGANTGELFF.

This clonotype was counted only a few times. The chain is built from TRBV7-2 and TRBJ1-1, with 8 bases aligning to TRBD1. Trimming at V came to 5 bases and at J to 9 bases, leaving 2 bases not matched to a gene. Germline CDR1 SGHTA, CDR2 FQGNSA. The CDR3 totals 11 residues. CDR3 bases: TGTGCCAGCAGCCGGGACAGGAAAGCTTTCTTT. The encoded protein is CASSRDRKAFF. The full variable domain, its missing parts supplied by reference TRBV7-2 and TRBJ1-1, is GAGVSQSPSNKVTEKGKDVELRCDPISGHTALYWYRQSLGQGLEFLIYFQGNSAPDKSGLPSDRFSAERTGGSVSTLTIQRTQQEDSAVYLCASSRDRKAFFGQGTRLTVV.

This sequence joins TRBV12-3 or TRBV12-4 and TRBJ1-5, with D maybe TRBD1 (6 bases). V lost 3 bases, J lost 6 bases, and 12 bases lay in between. This CDR3 spans 14 amino acids. The CDR3 coding sequence is TGTGCCAGCAGTTTTAGGGGAGGGGGTCAGCCCCAGCATTTT. This encodes CASSFRGGGQPQHF.

This chain links TRBV7-9 with TRBJ2-2; D not certain. The germline V gene has CDR1 SEHNR and CDR2 FQNEAQ (reference sequence). Trimming left V 5 bases short and J 9 bases short, with 10 bases between. CDR3 length: 12 amino acids. CDR3 loop: CASSQPARELFF. The CDR3 DNA sequence: TGTGCCAGCAGCCAACCAGCGCGGGAGCTGTTTTTT. Full variable domain (rest looked up from reference TRBV7-9 and TRBJ2-2): DTGVSQNPRHKITKRGQNVTFRCDPISEHNRLYWYRQTLGQGPEFLTYFQNEAQLEKSRLLSDRFSAERPKGSFSTLEIQRTEQGDSAMYLCASSQPARELFFGEGSRLTVL.

The V gene is TRBV7-4, the J gene TRBJ2-2, with 11 bases aligning to TRBD2. Trimming took 8 bases from V and 9 from J; bases not matched to a gene: 11. The CDR3 has 15 residues. Germline CDR1 is SGHVT and CDR2 is SQSDAQ. DNA for the CDR3: TGTGCCAGCCGCGTTTTAGCGGGAGGGCCGCGGGAGCTGTTTTTT. This sequence encodes CASRVLAGGPRELFF.

This clonotype turned up a few times. The J gene is TRBJ2-6, the V gene TRBV7-9, with D possibly being TRBD1 (5 bases). There are 15 residues in the CDR3. Germline lookup yields CDR1 SEHNR and CDR2 FQNEAQ (reference sequence). Deletions cut 3 bases from V and 4 bases from J, with 10 bases between. The CDR3 region is CASSFQGTGANVLTF. The CDR3 nucleotides are TGTGCCAGCAGCTTCCAGGGCACAGGGGCCAACGTCCTGACTTTC.

As concerns this clonotype: This may come from a read error, since a much larger clone is one base off. This rearrangement joins TRBV29-1 to TRBJ2-1; TRBD1 might be the D (5 bases). Deletions cut 2 bases from V and 10 bases from J, with 9 bases between. Germline lookup yields CDR1 SQVTM and CDR2 ANQGSEA. This CDR3 contains 11 residues. CDR3 sequence: CSVERAGEQFF. CDR3 nucleotide sequence: TGCAGCGTTGAACGGGCAGGGGAGCAGTTCTTC.

The J gene is TRBJ2-7, the V gene TRBV10-2; 7 nucleotides agree with TRBD2. Germline-derived CDR1 and CDR2 are WSHSY and SAAADI. V trimming: 7 bases; J trimming: 4 bases; junction bases outside the gene matches: 10. This CDR3 has 14 residues. This chain's CDR3 is CASIAGSGVYEQYF. Written as DNA, the CDR3 is TGCGCCAGCATCGCGGGGAGCGGGGTTTACGAGCAGTACTTC.

The chain joins TRBV19 to TRBJ1-2; maybe TRBD1 (6 bases). V shed 3 bases and J shed 7 bases, with 12 bases lying between them. CDR1 and CDR2 from the germline V gene are LNHDA and SQIVND (reference sequence). This CDR3 is built from 13 residues. The CDR3 spells CASSINRALGYTF. For the CDR3, the DNA is TGTGCCAGTAGTATTAACAGGGCCCTTGGCTACACCTTC.

This clonotype was seen only a few times. The chain links TRBV7-3 to TRBJ2-2; no reliable D call. CDR1 and CDR2 from the germline V gene are SGHTA and FQGTGA. V lost 3 bases and J lost 7, with 6 bases in between. The CDR3 has 12 residues. The CDR3 loop is CASSFKVGELFF. CDR3 sequence (DNA): TGTGCCAGCAGCTTTAAAGTCGGGGAGCTGTTTTTT.

The chain links TRBV19 to TRBJ2-2; 8 nucleotides line up with TRBD2. The CDR3 sequence is 15 residues long. The germline V gene has CDR1 LNHDA and CDR2 SQIVND (reference sequence). The ends lost 3 bases at V and 5 bases at J; junction bases unmatched: 5. The CDR3 sequence: CASSIRAGVTGELFF. The CDR3 DNA is TGTGCCAGTAGTATCCGAGCGGGAGTTACCGGGGAGCTGTTTTTT.